This TCR beta chain was sequenced in a study of blood T cell repertoires in COVID-19. Across the whole study: Samples came from the United States, Italy and Spain, spanning acute and convalescent COVID-19. T cells, B-cell-depleted T cells, or PBMCs provided the cDNA or gDNA that served as material.

The CDR3 sequence is 15 residues long. The V segment lost 4 bases and the J segment 4 bases; nucleotides outside the gene matches: 8. CDR1 and CDR2 (germline): SGHTA, FQGTGA. Methods used by the authors: Estimation of nucleated cell counts was performed using reference gene primer amplification. Only in-frame clones appear in the TCRdb table, and some are missing; sequencing was by immunoSEQ multiplex PCR. D and trimming come from the DNA, and the V and J calls and clone size come from that table. The sample records roughly 88,000 clones, 70% to 85% being singletons. This clone was counted ten times or more.

This chain joins TRBV7-3 and TRBJ1-2; TRBD1 matches 8 bases. The receptor was isolated from a woman in her sixties in a cohort sampled during active or convalescent COVID-19. Sequencing was done on a sample of peripheral blood. CDR3 in amino acids: CASSSSGTGLYGYTF. The CDR3 DNA sequence: TGTGCCAGCAGCTCATCCGGGACAGGACTCTATGGCTACACCTTC.